The T cell receptor (beta chain) under discussion was sequenced for a study of metastatic and nonmetastatic thyroid tumors. Study as a whole: For malignant and benign thyroid patients, tumor or nodule tissue and blood were the sources whose repertoires were compared.

Whole-study results and caveats: Benign nodules were reported to have significantly lower TCR beta diversity than malignant thyroid tumors, in blood and tumor.

Prior to thyroid surgery, none of the patients had received any treatment. The germline V gene encodes CDR1 ENHRY and CDR2 SYGVKD. This CDR3 has 17 amino acids. The junction had 10 bases not matched to a gene; V was cut back by 10 bases and J by 2 bases. This clone was picked up many times. The antigen is not known. Original methodology: Using the CDR3 differences seen across clinicopathological groups, the authors built a distant-metastasis classifier for papillary thyroid cancer, which was meant to discriminate distant-metastatic patients. TCRdb reprocessed the PCR reads via MiXCR. For this entry, the V and J calls and clone size follow TCRdb and not the study's own pipeline. The sample holds tens of thousands of clones, 20% to 25% seen once.

This sequence joins TRBV10-3 and TRBJ2-5; 16 bases align to TRBD2. The sequencing sample was made of blood. This sequence was found in a female donor with papillary thyroid cancer or a benign thyroid nodule (not recorded which). Some clones in this sample may be carry-over from other donors' samples. DNA of the CDR3: TGTGCCACCCAGCGCGGGACTAGCGGGAGGGGGCAAGAGACCCAGTACTTC. Its protein product is CATQRGTSGRGQETQYF.